This T cell receptor beta chain was captured in a study of response to subunit inactivated influenza vaccine. The table lists this clonotype with a few counts. Antigen unknown. TCRdb called the RT-PCR reads again in MiXCR, with one record for every CDR3 protein. The data show 300,000 to 350,000 distinct CDR3 sequences, over 20% seen once. Findings and limits, study-wide: The study's authors posited that every seasonal influenza vaccination enlists few new T cells.

Trimming removed 6 bases from V and 2 bases from J; junction bases left unmatched: 8. CDR1 is MDHEN and CDR2 is SYDVKM in the germline V gene. This CDR3 spans 16 amino acids. This sequence originates from a man between 45 and 75 years old who received an inactivated influenza vaccine. V usage is TRBV28 and J usage is TRBJ1-5, with 9 bases matching TRBD1. Material: PBMCs from blood, obtained approximately 22 months after vaccination. In nucleotides, the CDR3 is TGTGCCAGCAGCTCCAGTCGGGACAGGGGCAATCAGCCCCAGCATTTT. It is translated as CASSSSRDRGNQPQHF.